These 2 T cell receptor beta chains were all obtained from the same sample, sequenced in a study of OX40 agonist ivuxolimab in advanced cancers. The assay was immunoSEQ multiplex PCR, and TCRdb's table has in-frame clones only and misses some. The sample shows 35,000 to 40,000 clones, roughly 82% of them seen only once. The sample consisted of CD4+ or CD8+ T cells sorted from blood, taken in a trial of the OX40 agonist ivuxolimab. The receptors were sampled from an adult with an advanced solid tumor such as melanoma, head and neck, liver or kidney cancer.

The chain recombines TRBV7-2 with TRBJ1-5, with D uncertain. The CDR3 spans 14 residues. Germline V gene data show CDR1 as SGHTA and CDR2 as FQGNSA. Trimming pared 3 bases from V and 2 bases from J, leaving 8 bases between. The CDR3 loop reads CASSFQGGNQPQHF. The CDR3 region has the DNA TGTGCCAGCAGCTTTCAAGGAGGCAATCAGCCCCAGCATTTT.

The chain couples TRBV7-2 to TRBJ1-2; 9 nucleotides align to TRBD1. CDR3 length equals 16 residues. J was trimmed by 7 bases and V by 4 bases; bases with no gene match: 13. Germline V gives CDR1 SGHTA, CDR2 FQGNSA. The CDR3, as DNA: TGTGCCAGCAGCTCGGGCCCCGGGACAGGGAACATTGGCTACACCTTC. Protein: CASSSGPGTGNIGYTF.